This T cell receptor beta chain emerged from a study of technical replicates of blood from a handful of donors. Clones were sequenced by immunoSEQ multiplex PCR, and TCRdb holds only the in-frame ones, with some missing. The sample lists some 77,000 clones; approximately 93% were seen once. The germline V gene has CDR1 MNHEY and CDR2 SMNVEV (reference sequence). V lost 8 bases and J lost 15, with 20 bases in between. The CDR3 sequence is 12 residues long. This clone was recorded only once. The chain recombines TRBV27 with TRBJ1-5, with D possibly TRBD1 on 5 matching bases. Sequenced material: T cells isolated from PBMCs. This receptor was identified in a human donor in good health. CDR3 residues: CASGLGGRVWHF. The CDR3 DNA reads TGTGCCAGCGGGCTTGGCGGCAGGGTTTGGCATTTT.